The next 4 T cell receptor beta chains were all read from a single sample in a study of T cell responses to AZD1222 COVID-19 vaccine. The table came from immunoSEQ multiplex PCR; TCRdb's copy has only in-frame clones and leaves some out. The data hold 150,000 to 200,000 clones, with 80% to 90% observed a single time. The sample in question was peripheral blood, obtained 28 days after the second AZD1222 dose. The receptors here all came from an adult who received the AZD1222 COVID-19 vaccine.

This clone was observed a single time. The rearrangement uses TRBV2 and TRBJ2-7; tentatively, D is TRBD1 (6 bases). Trimming shortened V by 4 bases and J by 2 bases, and 12 bases separated the two germline ends. Germline lookup yields CDR1 SNHLY and CDR2 FYNNEI. The CDR3 sequence is 14 residues long. CDR3 coding DNA: TGTGCCAGCAGTGCGCAGACAGGACCCTACGAGCAGTACTTC. It codes for CASSAQTGPYEQYF.

The chain has TRBV6-5 and TRBJ2-7; 8 nucleotides align to TRBD1. The junction had 7 bases not matched to a gene; V was cut back by 1 base and J by 2 bases. Germline CDR1 MNHEY, CDR2 SVGAGI. CDR3 length: 16 residues. The CDR3 reads CASSYFETGETYEQYF. The CDR3 nucleotides are TGTGCCAGCAGTTACTTTGAGACAGGGGAAACCTACGAGCAGTACTTC.

V gene TRBV9 combines with J gene TRBJ2-1; D is unresolved. CDR3 length: 16 amino acids. From germline, CDR1 is SGDLS and CDR2 YYNGEE. V dropped 3 bases and J dropped 0 bases, with 13 bases sitting between them. CDR3 sequence reads: CASSGTSPASYNEQFF. The DNA for the CDR3 is TGTGCCAGCAGCGGTACGAGTCCGGCCTCCTACAATGAGCAGTTCTTC.

This clone was recorded only once. The V gene is TRBV28, the J gene TRBJ1-4; D is unresolved. This CDR3 has 12 residues. In germline, CDR1 is MDHEN, CDR2 SYDVKM. V was cut by 5 bases and J by 8 bases, with 9 bases left in between. CDR3 region: CASSPFNEKLFF. The DNA for the CDR3 is TGTGCCAGCAGTCCTTTCAACGAAAAACTGTTTTTT.